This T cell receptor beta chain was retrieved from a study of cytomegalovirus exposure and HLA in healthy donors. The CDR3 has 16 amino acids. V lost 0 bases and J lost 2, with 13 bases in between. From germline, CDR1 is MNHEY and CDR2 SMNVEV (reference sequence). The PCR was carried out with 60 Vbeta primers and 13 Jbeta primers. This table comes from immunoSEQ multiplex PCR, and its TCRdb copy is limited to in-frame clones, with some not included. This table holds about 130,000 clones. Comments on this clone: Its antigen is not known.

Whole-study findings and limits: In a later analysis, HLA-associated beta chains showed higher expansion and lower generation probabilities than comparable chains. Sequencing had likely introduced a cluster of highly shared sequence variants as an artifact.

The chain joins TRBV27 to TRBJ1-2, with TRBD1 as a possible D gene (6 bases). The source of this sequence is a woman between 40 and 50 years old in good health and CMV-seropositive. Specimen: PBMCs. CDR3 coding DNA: TGTGCCAGCAGTTTATCGAAGACAGGTGGGAACTATGGCTACACCTTC. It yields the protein CASSLSKTGGNYGYTF.